These T cell receptor beta chains were read from a single sample in a study of T cells after yellow fever vaccination. TCRdb re-called the 5' RACE reads through MiXCR, storing one row per CDR3 protein. Among around 250,000 distinct CDR3 sequences listed, about 7.1% were seen once. Sequenced here: CD4+ T cells sorted from PBMCs, sampled 15 days after the yellow fever booster vaccination. These receptors were collected from a man younger than 40 who received the YFV17D yellow fever vaccine. Each CDR3 is given with its conserved first and last residue. D genes are given only for firm matches. A clone size is listed for some rows: how often the clone was seen (once, few, many), or a class if it is expanded.

D: .
V: TRBV2
size: few
J: TRBJ2-1
CDR3: CASSDRGGPGNEQFF
DNA: TGTGCCAGCAGCGACCGTGGGGGGCCGGGGAATGAGCAGTTCTTC

D: TRBD1
V: TRBV6-5
size: many
J: TRBJ1-1
CDR3: CASSYGTGLTEAFF
DNA: TGTGCCAGCAGTTACGGGACAGGACTAACTGAAGCTTTCTTT

D: .
V: TRBV29-1
size: many
J: TRBJ2-7
CDR3: CSVEDQGYEQYF
DNA: TGCAGCGTTGAAGATCAAGGCTACGAGCAGTACTTC

D: TRBD2
V: TRBV5-4
size: .
J: TRBJ2-5
CDR3: CASSPGLAGPNGETQYF
DNA: TGTGCCAGCAGCCCGGGACTAGCGGGACCAAACGGAGAGACCCAGTACTTC

D: TRBD2
V: TRBV4-3
size: few
J: TRBJ2-7
CDR3: CASSQDGLAGRPYEQYF
DNA: TGCGCCAGCAGCCAAGATGGACTAGCGGGAAGGCCCTACGAGCAGTACTTC

D: TRBD1
V: TRBV5-1
size: few
J: TRBJ2-3
CDR3: CASSIGQGASDTQYF
DNA: TGCGCCAGCAGCATCGGACAGGGGGCCTCAGATACGCAGTATTTT

D: TRBD2
V: TRBV5-5
size: .
J: TRBJ2-1
CDR3: CASSRGRLAGGFEQFF
DNA: TGTGCCAGCAGTCGCGGAAGGCTAGCGGGAGGTTTTGAGCAGTTCTTC

D: TRBD1
V: TRBV20-1
size: .
J: TRBJ2-7
CDR3: CSAVFPGTGGGEQYF
DNA: TGCAGTGCTGTTTTTCCCGGGACAGGGGGCGGAGAGCAGTACTTC

D: TRBD1
V: TRBV15
size: many
J: TRBJ2-7
CDR3: CATSRASPGQGTEQYF
DNA: TGTGCCACCAGCAGAGCCTCCCCGGGACAGGGTACCGAGCAGTACTTC

D: .
V: TRBV7-8
size: few
J: TRBJ2-3
CDR3: CASREGVYPDTQYF
DNA: TGTGCCAGCAGAGAGGGAGTTTATCCAGATACGCAGTATTTT

D: .
V: TRBV20-1
size: few
J: TRBJ2-7
CDR3: CSARLGIAREQYF
DNA: TGCAGTGCTAGGTTAGGGATCGCACGCGAGCAGTACTTC